This T cell receptor (beta chain) was profiled in a study of CD8 T cells in Susac syndrome. There are 15 residues in the CDR3. Germline trimming cut 4 bases from V and 4 bases from J; bases unmatched to any gene: 5. Germline V gene sequence: CDR1 LNHDA, CDR2 SQIVND (reference sequence). Random-hexamer reverse transcription was applied to about 0.45 to 1 ug RNA. TCRdb fed the immunoSEQ multiplex PCR reads into MiXCR, producing one record per CDR3 protein. Seen here are 110,000 or so distinct CDR3 sequences, about 92% observed once, and the top ten hold 0.093%. Sequencing was carried out using CD4+ T cells from PBMCs. This chain links TRBV19 with TRBJ2-3, with 10 bases that match TRBD2. The clonotype comes from a human donor with multiple sclerosis. This CDR3 reads CASSNQRGGPDTQYF. Written as DNA, the CDR3 is TGTGCCAGTAGTAACCAGCGGGGGGGCCCAGATACGCAGTATTTT.